This T cell receptor beta chain originates from a study of blood T cell repertoires in COVID-19. Study-level background: Italy, Spain and the United States were the sources of the convalescent and acute COVID-19 samples.

The germline V gene encodes CDR1 WSHSY and CDR2 SAAADI. Trimming left V 10 bases short and J 8 bases short, with 9 bases between. The CDR3 contains 10 residues. Followed longitudinally, the Seattle patients had been enrolled during active infection. Methods used by the authors: It was from reference gene primer amplification that nucleated cell counts were estimated. Generated by immunoSEQ multiplex PCR, the TCRdb table keeps only in-frame clones and is missing some. The DNA was the basis for D and trimming; V, J and clone size are from that table. The top ten clones hold roughly 12% of a sample with about 260,000 clones, almost 90% of them seen once.

The sequencing sample was made of peripheral blood. This chain connects TRBV10-2 to TRBJ2-1; D not certain. The receptor was derived from a woman aged 25-40 years with COVID-19, enrolled during active disease. As DNA, the CDR3 is TGCGCCACCTCTGGCCATGAGCAGTTCTTC. Residues: CATSGHEQFF.